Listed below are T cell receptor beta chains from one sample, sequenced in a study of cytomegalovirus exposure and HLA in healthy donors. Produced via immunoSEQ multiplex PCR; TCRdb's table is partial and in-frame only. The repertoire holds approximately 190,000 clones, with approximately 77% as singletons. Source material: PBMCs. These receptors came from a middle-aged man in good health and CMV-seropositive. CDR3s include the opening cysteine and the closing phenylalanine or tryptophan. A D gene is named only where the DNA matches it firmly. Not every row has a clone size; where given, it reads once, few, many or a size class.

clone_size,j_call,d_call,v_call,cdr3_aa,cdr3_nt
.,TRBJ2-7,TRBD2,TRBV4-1,CASSLRIAGADEQYF,TGCGCCAGCAGCCTAAGGATAGCGGGGGCGGACGAGCAGTACTTC
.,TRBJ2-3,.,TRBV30,CAWCLSTDTQYF,TGTGCCTGGTGTCTAAGCACAGATACGCAGTATTTT
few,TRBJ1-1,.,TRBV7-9,CASSLGPGLMTEAFF,TGTGCCAGCAGCTTAGGCCCAGGATTGATGACTGAAGCTTTCTTT
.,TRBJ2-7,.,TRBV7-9,CASSLEQGTEQYF,TGTGCCAGCAGCTTAGAACAGGGAACGGAGCAGTACTTC
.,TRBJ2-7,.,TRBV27,CASSPYDRFYEQYF,TGTGCCAGCAGTCCCTACGACAGGTTCTACGAGCAGTACTTC
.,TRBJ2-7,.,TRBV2,CASSAGPTSYEQYF,TGTGCCAGCAGTGCAGGCCCGACATCCTACGAGCAGTACTTC
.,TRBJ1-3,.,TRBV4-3,CASSQDFGGRLKGNTIYF,TGCGCCAGCAGCCAAGATTTTGGCGGGAGACTGAAAGGAAACACCATATATTTT
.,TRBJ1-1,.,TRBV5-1,CASSLALGGSLNTEAFF,TGCGCCAGCAGCTTGGCCTTGGGAGGCTCTTTGAACACTGAAGCTTTCTTT
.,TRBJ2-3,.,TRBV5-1,CASSLAHRDADTQYF,TGCGCCAGCAGCTTGGCCCACAGGGATGCAGATACGCAGTATTTT
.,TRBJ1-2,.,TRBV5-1,CASSLGGGPNYGYTF,TGCGCCAGCAGCTTGGGCGGGGGCCCGAACTATGGCTACACCTTC
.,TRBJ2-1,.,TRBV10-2,CASRPDSSSYNEQFF,TGCGCCAGCAGACCAGACTCGAGCTCCTACAATGAGCAGTTCTTC
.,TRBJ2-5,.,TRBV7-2,CASSPGGLETQYF,TGTGCCAGCAGCCCAGGGGGGTTGGAGACCCAGTACTTC
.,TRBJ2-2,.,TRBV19,CASSLRQEHGELFF,TGTGCCAGTAGTCTAAGACAGGAACACGGGGAGCTGTTTTTT
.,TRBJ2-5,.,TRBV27,CASSWTQSLQETQYF,TGTGCCAGCAGTTGGACTCAAAGCCTACAAGAGACCCAGTACTTC
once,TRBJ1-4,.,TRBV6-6,CASRSGANEKLFF,TGTGCCAGCAGGTCCGGGGCTAATGAAAAACTGTTTTTT
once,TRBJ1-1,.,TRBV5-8,CASSSQGLVFWNTEAFF,TGTGCCAGCAGCTCACAGGGCCTCGTCTTCTGGAACACTGAAGCTTTCTTT
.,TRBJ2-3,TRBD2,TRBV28,CASSFGILAGHTQYF,TGTGCCAGCAGTTTTGGGATATTAGCGGGACATACGCAGTATTTT
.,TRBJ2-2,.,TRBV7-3,CASTPGSPGTGELFF,TGTGCCAGCACCCCGGGGAGCCCCGGCACCGGGGAGCTGTTTTTT
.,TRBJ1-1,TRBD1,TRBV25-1,CASSGRDRDVVNTEAFF,TGTGCCAGCAGTGGCCGGGACAGGGACGTGGTGAACACTGAAGCTTTCTTT
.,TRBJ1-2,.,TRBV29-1,CSVDRRPWEGYTF,TGCAGCGTTGATCGGCGACCGTGGGAGGGCTACACCTTC
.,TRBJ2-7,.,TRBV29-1,CSAQPGLLPYEQYF,TGCAGCGCCCAACCCGGACTACTCCCCTACGAGCAGTACTTC
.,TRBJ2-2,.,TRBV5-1,CASSLGTGRTGELFF,TGCGCCAGCAGCTTGGGGACTGGGAGAACCGGGGAGCTGTTTTTT
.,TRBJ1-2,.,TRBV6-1,CASSYLSSNYGYTF,TGTGCCAGCAGTTATCTCAGTTCTAACTATGGCTACACCTTC
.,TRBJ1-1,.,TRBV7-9,CASSFRVAEAFF,TGTGCCAGCAGCTTCCGGGTAGCAGAAGCTTTCTTT
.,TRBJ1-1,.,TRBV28,CASLRTGKMNTEAFF,TGTGCCAGCCTGAGGACGGGAAAGATGAACACTGAAGCTTTCTTT
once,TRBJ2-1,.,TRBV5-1,CASSLDSSISYNEQFF,TGCGCCAGCAGCCTAGACTCTAGTATATCCTACAATGAGCAGTTCTTC
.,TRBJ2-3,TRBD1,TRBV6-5,CASSYPVGTGEEEQYF,TGTGCCAGCAGTTACCCCGTCGGGACAGGGGAAGAGGAGCAGTATTTT
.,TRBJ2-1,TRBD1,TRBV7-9,CASSLTGGYNEQFF,TGTGCCAGCAGCTTAACAGGGGGCTACAATGAGCAGTTCTTC
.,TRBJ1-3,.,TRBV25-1,CASSELGGNTIYF,TGTGCCAGCAGTGAATTAGGCGGGAACACCATATATTTT
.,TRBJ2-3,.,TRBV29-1,CSSSRSRTDTQYF,TGCAGCTCCTCCCGGAGTAGGACAGATACGCAGTATTTT
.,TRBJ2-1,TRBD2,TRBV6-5,CASRGLAGGPSLFF,TGTGCCAGCAGAGGACTAGCGGGAGGGCCTTCTTTGTTCTTC
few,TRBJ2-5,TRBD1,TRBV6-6,CASSRTGAQETQYF,TGTGCCAGCAGCAGGACAGGGGCCCAAGAGACCCAGTACTTC
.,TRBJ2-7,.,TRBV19,CASSLQGTYEQYF,TGTGCCAGTAGTTTACAGGGAACCTACGAGCAGTACTTC
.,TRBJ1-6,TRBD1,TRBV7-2,CASSPGTGRLGALHF,TGTGCCAGCAGCCCTGGGACAGGAAGACTTGGGGCCCTCCACTTT
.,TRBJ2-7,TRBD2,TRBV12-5,CAKVLAGGYEQYF,TGTGCTAAGGTCCTAGCGGGAGGCTACGAGCAGTACTTC
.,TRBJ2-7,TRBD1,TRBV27,CASSPGTGLGHRGEAYF,TGTGCCAGCAGCCCTGGGACAGGCTTAGGGCACAGGGGCGAGGCGTACTTC
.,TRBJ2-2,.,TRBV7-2,CASSSPIAADTGELFF,TGTGCCAGCAGCTCTCCTATAGCAGCGGACACCGGGGAGCTGTTTTTT
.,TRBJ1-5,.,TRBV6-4,CASSDSGGDQPQHF,TGTGCCAGCAGTGACTCCGGAGGGGATCAGCCCCAGCATTTT
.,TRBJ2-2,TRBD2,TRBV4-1,CASSTPPRGGLLNTGELFF,TGCGCCAGCAGCACCCCCCCGCGGGGGGGCCTACTGAACACCGGGGAGCTGTTTTTT
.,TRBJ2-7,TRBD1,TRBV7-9,CASSSGTGGIWGQYF,TGTGCCAGCAGCTCCGGGACAGGGGGGATTTGGGGGCAGTACTTC
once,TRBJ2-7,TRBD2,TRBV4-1,CASSQDAVAGGTYEQYF,TGCGCCAGCAGCCAAGATGCGGTAGCGGGAGGTACCTACGAGCAGTACTTC
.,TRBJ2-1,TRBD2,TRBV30,CAWSPGGLAGDEQFF,TGTGCCTGGAGTCCTGGGGGACTAGCGGGAGATGAGCAGTTCTTC
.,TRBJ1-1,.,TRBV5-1,CASSLATNRDEAFF,TGCGCCAGCAGCTTGGCAACGAACAGGGATGAAGCTTTCTTT
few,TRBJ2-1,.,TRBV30,CAWSVLEVGYNEQFF,TGTGCCTGGTCGGTGTTAGAGGTTGGGTACAATGAGCAGTTCTTC
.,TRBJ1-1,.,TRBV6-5,CASSYGGVGLNTEAFF,TGTGCCAGCAGTTACGGAGGAGTCGGTCTTAACACTGAAGCTTTCTTT
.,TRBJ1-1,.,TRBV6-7,CATLPTGGMNTEAFF,TGTGCCACCCTCCCGACGGGGGGTATGAACACTGAAGCTTTCTTT
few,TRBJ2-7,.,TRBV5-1,CASSLGAGTSYEQYF,TGCGCCAGCAGCTTGGGTGCGGGGACCTCCTACGAGCAGTACTTC
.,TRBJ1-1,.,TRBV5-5,CASSPYLNTEAFF,TGTGCCAGCAGCCCCTACCTGAACACTGAAGCTTTCTTT
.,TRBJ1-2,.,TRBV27,CAPSPSPYGYTF,TGTGCCCCCTCCCCCAGTCCTTATGGCTACACCTTC
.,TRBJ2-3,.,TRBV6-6,CASRSTGGRAGDTQYF,TGTGCCAGCAGGTCTACAGGGGGGAGGGCCGGGGATACGCAGTATTTT
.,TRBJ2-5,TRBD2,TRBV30,CAWSVGSASGGETQYF,TGTGCCTGGAGTGTCGGTAGTGCTAGCGGGGGGGAGACCCAGTACTTC
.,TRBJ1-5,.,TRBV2,CASSVTAMEPQHF,TGTGCCAGCAGTGTGACAGCTATGGAGCCCCAGCATTTT
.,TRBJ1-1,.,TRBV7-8,CASSLARTQNTEAFF,TGTGCCAGCAGCTTAGCTCGAACACAGAACACTGAAGCTTTCTTT
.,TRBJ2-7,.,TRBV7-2,CASSLADSYEQYF,TGTGCCAGCAGCTTAGCGGACAGCTACGAGCAGTACTTC
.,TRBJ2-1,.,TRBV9,CASSVGLRGSYNEQFF,TGTGCCAGCAGCGTAGGTCTCAGGGGCTCCTACAATGAGCAGTTCTTC
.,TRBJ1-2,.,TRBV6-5,CASSYSYFSNYGYTF,TGTGCCAGCAGTTACTCGTATTTTTCGAACTATGGCTACACCTTC
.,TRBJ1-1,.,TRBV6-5,CASSSNGGVLEAFF,TGTGCCAGCTCGTCGAACGGCGGAGTACTTGAAGCTTTCTTT
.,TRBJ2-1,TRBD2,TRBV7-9,CASSGFSGKHGEQFF,TGTGCCAGCTCCGGGTTTAGCGGGAAACACGGGGAGCAGTTCTTC
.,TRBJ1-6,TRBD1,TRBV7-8,CASSSTGGRSPLHF,TGTGCCAGCAGCTCGACAGGGGGTAGATCACCCCTCCACTTT